This TCR beta chain was recovered during a study of PD-1 blockade in classical Hodgkin lymphoma. About the study: Nivolumab dosing for patients was 3 mg/kg, administered intravenously every 2 weeks. Study conclusions and caveats: TCR diversity in CD4+, not CD8+, cells rose significantly by C4D1. Those starting nivolumab under 1 year post-ASCT were excluded.

Specified time point: cycle 4 day 1 (C4D1), after about 6 weeks of nivolumab. After autologous stem cell transplantation all patients relapsed, and prior brentuximab vedotin exposure differed between cohorts. When best responses were assessed, they were complete response, partial response or progressive disease. With respect to this clone: Antigen unknown.

The assay was immunoSEQ multiplex PCR, and TCRdb's table has in-frame clones only and misses some. The sample lists about 94,000 clones, about 93% seen once, with around 2% in the top ten. The TCR was taken from a human donor with classical Hodgkin lymphoma. The specimen comprised peripheral blood mononuclear cells (PBMCs), sampled before the fourth cycle of nivolumab.

The CDR3 spells CSARDHSYTF. In nucleotides, the CDR3 is TGCAGTGCTAGAGATCACAGCTACACCTTC. The chain recombines TRBV20-1 with TRBJ1-2, with D hard to call. The length of the CDR3 is 10 residues. Trimming pared 0 bases from V and 9 bases from J, leaving 5 bases between. The germline CDR1 and CDR2 sequences are DFQATT and SNEGSKA (reference sequence).